This entry concerns a single T cell receptor (beta chain). Its antigen remains unidentified. The CDR3 totals 12 residues. The germline V gene encodes CDR1 MNHEY and CDR2 SMNVEV (reference sequence). Trimming removed 7 bases from V and 3 bases from J, with 10 bases in between. This sample was included in a study of cytomegalovirus exposure and HLA in healthy donors. Across the study: A later analysis reported the 90 to 150 validation repertoires used the same platform as the approximately 670 first-cohort repertoires.

General study results and limits: Per published reports, the classifier diagnosed cytomegalovirus status with high specificity and sensitivity. Three CMV-associated chains were confirmed in vitro to be specific for CMV antigens. Later, an analysis found that TCR clusters from the first cohort tended to co-occur in the 90 to 150 validation repertoires.

TCRdb keeps only in-frame clones here, not all; method: immunoSEQ multiplex PCR. The sample carries a few hundred thousand clones, around 86% recorded once. The sequence was obtained from a woman younger than 30 in good health and CMV-seronegative. The chain has TRBV27 and TRBJ2-7; a possible D gene is TRBD1 (6 bases). Sequencing used PBMCs. The CDR3 region is CASNEGGYEQYF. The CDR3 DNA sequence: TGTGCCAGCAACGAAGGGGGCTACGAGCAGTACTTC.